This T cell receptor (beta chain) originates from a study of blood T cell repertoires in COVID-19. About the research overall: Whether acute or convalescent, the COVID-19 samples came from the United States, Italy and Spain.

Repertoires were generated with immunoSEQ multiplex PCR, while TCRdb's copy carries only in-frame clones and drops some. This table has roughly 320,000 clones, under 90% appearing once. The CDR3 runs 16 residues. Trimming cost V 4 bases and J 9 bases; bases outside gene matches: 14. The germline V gene encodes CDR1 MNHEY and CDR2 SVGAGI. The rearrangement uses TRBV6-5 and TRBJ2-1, with 8 bases matching TRBD2. This sequence originates from a man under 40 who had recovered from COVID-19. Input material: PBMCs or T cells enriched from blood (not recorded which). CDR3 protein: CASSSDRISGVGEQFF. CDR3 DNA sequence: TGTGCCAGCAGTTCCGACCGGATTAGCGGGGTGGGTGAGCAGTTCTTC.